These 20 T cell receptor beta chains were sequenced from one sample in a study of cytomegalovirus exposure and HLA in healthy donors. A multiplex PCR was run with 60 Vbeta primers and 13 Jbeta primers. TCRdb's table, derived via immunoSEQ multiplex PCR, lists solely in-frame clones and lacks some. The data hold about 81,000 clones, with 85% to 90% observed a single time. Material for sequencing was PBMCs. Receptors originate from a man aged 18-30 years in good health and CMV-seronegative.

The chain couples TRBV9 to TRBJ2-1; D perhaps matches TRBD2 (6 bases). V gave up 0 bases and J gave up 5 bases, with 9 bases separating them. The CDR3 loop spans 14 amino acids. Looked up from germline, CDR1 is SGDLS and CDR2 is YYNGEE. CDR3 coding DNA: TGTGCCAGCAGCGTAGCCGGGAGTAACAATGAGCAGTTCTTC. Translated, it gives CASSVAGSNNEQFF.

The rearrangement uses TRBV19 and TRBJ1-1, with TRBD1 identical over 7 bases. The CDR3 covers 15 residues. With V trimmed by 3 bases and J by 8 bases, 12 bases remained unmatched. Germline V CDR1 and CDR2: LNHDA, SQIVND (reference sequence). DNA for the CDR3: TGTGCCAGTAGTATCTTCACCGGGACAGCGAGCGAAGCTTTCTTT. This gives the protein CASSIFTGTASEAFF.

The chain has TRBV14 and TRBJ1-4, with 8 bases fitting TRBD1. The ends lost 4 bases at V and 5 bases at J; junction bases unmatched: 6. This CDR3 is built from 15 residues. Germline V lookup: CDR1 SGHDN, CDR2 FVKESK. The CDR3: CASSPWSGGNEKLFF. The CDR3 bases are TGTGCCAGCAGCCCCTGGTCAGGGGGCAATGAAAAACTGTTTTTT.

The CDR3 DNA follows: TGCAGCGTCCTTTTGGGGCACAATGAGCAGTTCTTC. It yields the protein CSVLLGHNEQFF. The chain recombines TRBV29-1 with TRBJ2-1; TRBD1 might be the D (5 bases). CDR1 SQVTM and CDR2 ANQGSEA come from the germline V gene. This CDR3 has 12 residues. V was cut by 6 bases and J by 5 bases, with 11 bases left in between.

The V call is TRBV7-3, the J call TRBJ1-6; 7 bases match TRBD1. The V gene's germline CDR1 is SGHTA and CDR2 FQGTGA. This CDR3 spans 15 amino acids. V trimming: 2 bases; J trimming: 6 bases; junction bases outside the gene matches: 4. The CDR3: CASSLRGQSNSPLHF. CDR3 sequence (DNA): TGTGCCAGCAGCTTACGGGGACAGAGTAATTCACCCCTCCACTTT.

The rearrangement uses TRBV21-1 and TRBJ2-3; the listed D gene, TRBD1, was not tested against the DNA. TRBV21-1 is a pseudogene. The CDR3 has 17 residues. Here the CDR3 DNA reads TGTGCCAGCAGCAAAGAAGCGGGCAGGGGGCGCGGAGATACGCAGTATTTT. Residues: CASSKEAGRGRGDTQYF.

The genes are TRBV11-2 and TRBJ2-7; 7 bases match TRBD1. CDR3 length: 14 residues. With 5 bases clipped from V and 6 bases from J, the junction kept 10 bases outside the gene matches. CDR1 and CDR2 (germline): SGHAT, FQNNGV. The CDR3 sequence is CASSLGWDRGEQYF. CDR3 bases: TGTGCCAGCAGCCTAGGTTGGGACAGAGGCGAGCAGTACTTC.

The V call is TRBV18, the J call TRBJ2-7; 9 bases agree with TRBD2. Germline V CDR1 and CDR2: KGHSH, LQKENI. The ends lost 5 bases at V and 1 base at J; junction bases unmatched: 21. The CDR3 extends over 20 amino acids. Here the CDR3 DNA reads TGTGCCAGCTCAGGACCAGGGGCAGAAATAGCGGGAGTCCAGTCCTACGAGCAGTACTTC. Translated: CASSGPGAEIAGVQSYEQYF.

In this sample, this clone turned up once. The J gene is TRBJ2-1, the V gene TRBV15, with a tentative D call TRBD2 (5 bases). The V end lost 3 bases, the J end lost 6 bases, and 9 bases lay between the germline ends. This CDR3 is built from 13 residues. The germline CDR1 and CDR2 sequences are LNHNV and YYDKDF (reference sequence). The CDR3 sequence is CATSRPLANEQFF. Here the CDR3 DNA reads TGTGCCACCAGCAGGCCCCTAGCCAATGAGCAGTTCTTC.

This rearrangement joins TRBV6-4 to TRBJ2-1; 9 bases are shared with TRBD2. V was clipped by 3 bases and J by 8 bases; unmatched bases: 8. Germline values: CDR1 MRHNA, CDR2 SNTAGT. CDR3 size: 15 residues. The CDR3 reads CASSESSGRSDEQFF. The CDR3 DNA reads as TGTGCCAGCAGTGAAAGTAGCGGGAGATCCGATGAGCAGTTCTTC.

This chain connects TRBV5-6 to TRBJ2-5, with 9 bases matching TRBD1. The V and J ends lost 4 bases and 5 bases, in that order; junction bases with no gene match: 3. The germline V gene has CDR1 SGHDT and CDR2 YYEEEE. This CDR3 has 13 amino acids. DNA of the CDR3: TGTGCCAGCAGCCAGGACAGGGGTGAGACCCAGTACTTC. Its translation is CASSQDRGETQYF.

The chain couples TRBV19 to TRBJ1-5; the D is unclear. CDR1 and CDR2 (germline): LNHDA, SQIVND (reference sequence). Deletions cut 7 bases from V and 9 bases from J, with 22 bases between. This CDR3 has 15 residues. CDR3 amino acids: CASKARSSGQSPQHF. The CDR3 DNA is TGTGCCAGTAAAGCCCGGTCCAGCGGCCAATCGCCCCAGCATTTT.

This chain links TRBV11-1 with TRBJ2-6; possibly TRBD1 for D (5 bases). V lost 4 bases, J lost 1 base, and 8 bases lay in between. Germline CDR1 and CDR2: SGHAT and FQDESV (reference sequence). The CDR3 has 15 residues. CDR3 residues: CASSSRGSGANVLTF. Here the CDR3 DNA reads TGTGCCAGCAGCTCTAGGGGATCTGGGGCCAACGTCCTGACTTTC.

The rearrangement joins TRBV7-9 to TRBJ2-5, with a possible D match to TRBD1 (6 bases). Looked up from germline, CDR1 is SEHNR and CDR2 is FQNEAQ (reference sequence). The CDR3 has 15 amino acids. Trimming took 5 bases from V and 4 from J, leaving 17 bases between them. The CDR3 sequence is CASSPKGGIAETQYF. The CDR3 DNA reads as TGTGCCAGCAGCCCAAAAGGGGGAATAGCAGAGACCCAGTACTTC.

The chain joins TRBV5-6 to TRBJ2-7; maybe TRBD1 (5 bases). Germline V gene lookup returns CDR1 SGHDT and CDR2 YYEEEE. The CDR3 is 17 amino acids. Trimming stripped 2 bases from V and 4 bases from J, with 22 bases between. As DNA, the CDR3 is TGTGCCAGCAGCTTCCTAGGGGCAGGGTCTTCTTATTACGAGCAGTACTTC. This codes for CASSFLGAGSSYYEQYF.

The chain is built from TRBV27 and TRBJ2-4; D perhaps matches TRBD2 (6 bases). The ends were cut back, 4 bases at V and 7 bases at J, with 20 bases in the middle. In germline, CDR1 is MNHEY, CDR2 SMNVEV (reference sequence). The CDR3 sequence is 16 residues long. The CDR3 region is CASSSPRRRGLNIQYF. The CDR3 DNA reads as TGTGCCAGCAGTTCGCCCCGCCGGCGGGGTCTGAACATTCAGTACTTC.

The chain carries TRBV18 and TRBJ2-5; 7 nucleotides agree with TRBD1. The end of the DNA is better explained by TRBJ2-7, so the J call may be wrong. The germline CDR1 and CDR2 sequences are KGHSH and LQKENI. The CDR3 contains 14 residues. As DNA, the CDR3 is TGTGCCAGCTCACCGGGACAGAGCTCCTACGAGCAGTACTTC. Its translation: CASSPGQSSYEQYF.

The chain links TRBV29-1 to TRBJ1-2; the match to TRBD1 covers 7 bases. This CDR3 has 11 amino acids. After removal of 6 bases from V and 6 bases from J, the junction contained 4 bases not matched to a gene. Germline V gives CDR1 SQVTM, CDR2 ANQGSEA. CDR3: CSVDRVHGYTF. The CDR3 coding sequence is TGCAGCGTAGACAGGGTTCATGGCTACACCTTC.

The chain is built from TRBV7-9 and TRBJ2-1, with 8 bases aligning to TRBD1. The length of the CDR3 is 16 residues. The junction had 6 bases not matched to a gene; V was cut back by 3 bases and J by 2 bases. Germline CDR1 reads SEHNR; CDR2 reads FQNEAQ (reference sequence). CDR3 sequence (DNA): TGTGCCAGCAGCTTTATTCAGGGGGCTGCCTACAATGAGCAGTTCTTC. Translation: CASSFIQGAAYNEQFF.

J is TRBJ1-2 and V is TRBV28, with a possible D match to TRBD1 (5 bases). This CDR3 contains 15 residues. Germline V gives CDR1 MDHEN, CDR2 SYDVKM. V lost 6 bases and J lost 4, with 18 bases in between. The CDR3 sequence: CASSPSGRAFYGYTF. CDR3 in DNA: TGTGCCAGCAGCCCGTCGGGCAGGGCTTTCTATGGCTACACCTTC.